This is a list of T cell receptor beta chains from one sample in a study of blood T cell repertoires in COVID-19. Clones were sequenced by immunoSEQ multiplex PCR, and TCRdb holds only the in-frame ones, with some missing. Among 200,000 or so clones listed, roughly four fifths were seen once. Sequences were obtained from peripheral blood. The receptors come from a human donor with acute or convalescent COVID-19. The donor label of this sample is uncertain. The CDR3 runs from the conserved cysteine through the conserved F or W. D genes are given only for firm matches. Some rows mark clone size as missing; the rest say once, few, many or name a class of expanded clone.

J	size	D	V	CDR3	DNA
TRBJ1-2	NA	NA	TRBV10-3	CAITGMRDYGYTF	TGTGCCATAACAGGGATGCGCGACTATGGCTACACCTTC
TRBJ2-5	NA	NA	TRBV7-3	CASSPEEGETQYF	TGTGCCAGCAGCCCAGAGGAGGGAGAGACCCAGTACTTC
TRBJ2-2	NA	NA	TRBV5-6	CASSRDSRTNTGELFF	TGTGCCAGCAGCCGGGACTCGAGGACGAACACCGGGGAGCTGTTTTTT
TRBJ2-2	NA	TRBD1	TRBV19	CASSMGIGGANGELFF	TGTGCCAGTAGTATGGGGATAGGGGGCGCGAACGGGGAGCTGTTTTTT
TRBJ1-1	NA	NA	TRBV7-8	CASSYPYRDTEAFF	TGTGCCAGCAGCTACCCCTACAGGGACACTGAAGCTTTCTTT
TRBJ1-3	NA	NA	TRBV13	CASSLRSLFGNTIYF	TGTGCCAGCAGCTTAAGGAGCCTCTTTGGAAACACCATATATTTT
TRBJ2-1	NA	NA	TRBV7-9	CASSLAQRVNNEQFF	TGTGCCAGCAGCTTAGCCCAGCGGGTAAACAATGAGCAGTTCTTC
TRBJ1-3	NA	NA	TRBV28	CASSAGGIAGNTIYF	TGTGCCAGCAGTGCGGGGGGGATTGCTGGAAACACCATATATTTT
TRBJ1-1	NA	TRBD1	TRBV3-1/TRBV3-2	CASGGQGTEAFF	TGTGCCAGCGGGGGACAGGGAACTGAAGCTTTCTTT
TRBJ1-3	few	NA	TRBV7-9	CASSLRTGSGNTIYF	TGTGCCAGCAGCTTAAGAACAGGCTCTGGAAACACCATATATTTT
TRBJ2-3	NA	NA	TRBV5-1	CASSPRGDTQYF	TGCGCCAGCAGCCCCCGGGGAGATACGCAGTATTTT
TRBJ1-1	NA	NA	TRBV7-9	CASSVQGGTEAFF	TGTGCCAGCAGCGTCCAGGGAGGCACTGAAGCTTTCTTT
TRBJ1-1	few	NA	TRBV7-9	CASGRGGRSNTEAFF	TGTGCCAGCGGACGGGGGGGACGGTCGAACACTGAAGCTTTCTTT
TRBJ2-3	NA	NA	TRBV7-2	CASSLGGFSWADTQYF	TGTGCCAGCAGCTTAGGTGGATTCTCCTGGGCGGATACGCAGTATTTT
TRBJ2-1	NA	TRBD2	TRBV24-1	CATSDPSGQEVETQFF	TGTGCCACCAGTGACCCTAGCGGGCAGGAGGTTGAAACGCAGTTCTTC
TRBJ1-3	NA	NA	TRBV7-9	CASSFRGAGNTIYF	TGTGCCAGCAGCTTTCGGGGAGCTGGAAACACCATATATTTT
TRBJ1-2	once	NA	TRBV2	CASKGLRGYGYTF	TGTGCCAGCAAGGGCCTTAGGGGCTATGGCTACACCTTC
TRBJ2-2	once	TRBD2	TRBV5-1	CASSLGLAGTGELFF	TGCGCCAGCAGCTTGGGACTAGCGGGCACCGGGGAGCTGTTTTTT
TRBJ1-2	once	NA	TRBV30	CAWSSGTNNYGYTF	TGTGCCTGGAGTTCAGGGACAAACAACTATGGCTACACCTTC
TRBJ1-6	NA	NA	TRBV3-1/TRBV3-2	CASSHREHYNSPLHF	TGTGCCAGCAGCCATCGGGAGCATTATAATTCACCCCTCCACTTT
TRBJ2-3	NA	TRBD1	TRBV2	CASSEGPTGSLKDTQYF	TGTGCCAGCAGTGAAGGACCGACAGGGTCTCTTAAGGATACGCAGTATTTT
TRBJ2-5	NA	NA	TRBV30	CAWSRSAETQYF	TGTGCCTGGAGTCGAAGTGCGGAGACCCAGTACTTC
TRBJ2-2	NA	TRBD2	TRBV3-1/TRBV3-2	CASSLGASGANTGELFF	TGTGCCAGCAGCCTTGGGGCTAGCGGCGCGAACACCGGGGAGCTGTTTTTT
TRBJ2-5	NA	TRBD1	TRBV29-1	CSVLTGGETQYF	TGCAGCGTCTTAACAGGGGGAGAGACCCAGTACTTC
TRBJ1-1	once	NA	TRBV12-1	CASSPKRPNNTEAFF	TGTGCCAGCAGCCCAAAGCGGCCAAACAACACTGAAGCTTTCTTT
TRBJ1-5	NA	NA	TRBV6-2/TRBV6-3	CASSNWGDSNQPQHF	TGTGCCAGCAGTAACTGGGGAGATAGCAATCAGCCCCAGCATTTT
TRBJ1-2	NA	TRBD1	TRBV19	CATTAGGSYGYTF	TGTGCCACCACGGCAGGGGGCAGCTATGGCTACACCTTC
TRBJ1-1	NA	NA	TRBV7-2	CASSLRRKNTEAFF	TGTGCCAGCAGCTTAAGGAGGAAGAACACTGAAGCTTTCTTT
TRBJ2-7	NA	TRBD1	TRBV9	CASSPGTGTYEQYF	TGTGCCAGCAGCCCCGGGACAGGAACATACGAGCAGTACTTC
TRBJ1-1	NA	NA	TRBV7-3	CASSSTTGTEAFF	TGTGCCAGCAGCTCGACTACAGGGACTGAAGCTTTCTTT
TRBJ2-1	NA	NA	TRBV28	CASSPQGNEQFF	TGTGCCAGCAGTCCACAGGGAAATGAGCAGTTCTTC
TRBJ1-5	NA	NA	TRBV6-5	CASTGGNSNQPQHF	TGTGCCAGCACCGGGGGGAATAGCAATCAGCCCCAGCATTTT
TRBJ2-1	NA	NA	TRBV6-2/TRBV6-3	CASSYVPRGKGYNEQFF	TGTGCCAGCAGTTACGTACCACGGGGTAAGGGATACAATGAGCAGTTCTTC
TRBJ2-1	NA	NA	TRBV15	CATSTGGTGGEQFF	TGTGCCACCAGCACCGGCGGGACTGGTGGTGAGCAGTTCTTC
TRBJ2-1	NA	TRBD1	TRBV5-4	CASTGTDYNEQFF	TGTGCCAGCACCGGGACAGACTACAATGAGCAGTTCTTC
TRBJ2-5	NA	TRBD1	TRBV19	CASSRQGAGETQYF	TGTGCCAGTAGTAGACAGGGGGCGGGAGAGACCCAGTACTTC
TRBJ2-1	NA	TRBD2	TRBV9	CASSVGTSGRREQFF	TGTGCCAGCAGCGTAGGGACTAGCGGGAGGAGAGAGCAGTTCTTC
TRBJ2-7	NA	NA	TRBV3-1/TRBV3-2	CASSQRDYEQYF	TGTGCCAGCAGCCAGCGTGACTACGAGCAGTACTTC
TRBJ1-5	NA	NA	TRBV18	CASSPNSGNQPQHF	TGTGCCAGCTCACCTAACAGCGGTAATCAGCCCCAGCATTTT
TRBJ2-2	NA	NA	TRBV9	CASSEGTGNTGELFF	TGTGCCAGCAGCGAGGGAACAGGGAACACCGGGGAGCTGTTTTTT
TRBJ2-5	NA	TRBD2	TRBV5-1	CASSWGGSGRGVETQYF	TGCGCCAGCAGCTGGGGGGGAAGCGGGAGAGGTGTGGAGACCCAGTACTTC
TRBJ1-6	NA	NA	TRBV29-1	CSVEVLDRSNSPLHF	TGCAGCGTTGAAGTCCTTGACCGGAGCAATTCACCCCTCCACTTT
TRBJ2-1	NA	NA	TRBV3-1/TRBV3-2	CASSQDRRSRNEQFF	TGTGCCAGCAGCCAAGATCGGAGATCGCGCAATGAGCAGTTCTTC
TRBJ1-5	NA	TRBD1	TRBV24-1	CATSGQGSNQPQHF	TGTGCCACCAGTGGACAGGGCAGCAATCAGCCCCAGCATTTT
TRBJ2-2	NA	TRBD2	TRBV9	CASSVAGMGLAVGGELFF	TGTGCCAGCAGCGTAGCTGGGATGGGACTAGCGGTGGGCGGGGAGCTGTTTTTT
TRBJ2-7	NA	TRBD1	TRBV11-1	CASSPRDRGPEQYF	TGTGCCAGCAGTCCCCGGGACAGGGGCCCCGAGCAGTACTTC
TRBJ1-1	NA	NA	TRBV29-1	CSSYRGRNTEAFF	TGCAGCTCCTACCGAGGTCGGAACACTGAAGCTTTCTTT